Listed below are T cell receptor beta chains from one sample, sequenced in a study of T cell responses to AZD1222 COVID-19 vaccine. TCRdb keeps only in-frame clones here, not all; method: immunoSEQ multiplex PCR. Counted here are approximately 74,000 clones, 70% to 90% occurring once; the ten biggest clones make up under 1.5%. Sample: peripheral blood, taken 28 days after the second AZD1222 dose. The receptors stem from an adult who received the AZD1222 COVID-19 vaccine. CDR3s include the opening cysteine and the closing phenylalanine or tryptophan. A D gene is named only where the DNA matches it firmly. Some rows have no size entry. The others give once, few or many, or a class for an expanded clone.

V gene: TRBV5-4
clone size: -
J gene: TRBJ1-2
D gene: -
CDR3 DNA: TGTGCCAGCAGGTCCGGGACTAACTATGGCTACACCTTC
CDR3 protein: CASRSGTNYGYTF

V gene: TRBV7-7
clone size: -
J gene: TRBJ1-3
D gene: -
CDR3 DNA: TGTGCTAGCAGCGCGATACAGGGAGCTGGAAACACCATATATTTT
CDR3 protein: CASSAIQGAGNTIYF

V gene: TRBV7-9
clone size: -
J gene: TRBJ1-6
D gene: -
CDR3 DNA: TGTGCCAGCAGCCCGGACACTAGAAATTCACCCCTCCACTTT
CDR3 protein: CASSPDTRNSPLHF

V gene: TRBV19
clone size: once
J gene: TRBJ1-1
D gene: TRBD1
CDR3 DNA: TGTGCCAGTAGTATAGCGGGACAGGGGTTAGGTGAAGCTTTCTTT
CDR3 protein: CASSIAGQGLGEAFF

V gene: TRBV27
clone size: -
J gene: TRBJ1-1
D gene: TRBD1
CDR3 DNA: TGTGCCAGCAGTTCATATGACAGGGATACTGAAGCTTTCTTT
CDR3 protein: CASSSYDRDTEAFF

V gene: TRBV4-1
clone size: -
J gene: TRBJ1-6
D gene: TRBD1
CDR3 DNA: TGCGCCAGCAGCCACCGGGACAGGGCTGGGGAAAAATCACCCCTCCACTTT
CDR3 protein: CASSHRDRAGEKSPLHF

V gene: TRBV2
clone size: -
J gene: TRBJ2-2
D gene: TRBD2
CDR3 DNA: TGTGCCAGCAAAGACACTAGCGGGAGGAATACCGGGGAGCTGTTTTTT
CDR3 protein: CASKDTSGRNTGELFF

V gene: TRBV18
clone size: -
J gene: TRBJ2-7
D gene: TRBD1
CDR3 DNA: TGTGCCAGCTCACCCCCCTGGGACAGCAGCCTCTCCGAGCAGTACTTC
CDR3 protein: CASSPPWDSSLSEQYF

V gene: TRBV19
clone size: -
J gene: TRBJ1-1
D gene: TRBD1
CDR3 DNA: TGTGCCAGTCAAAAGGGGGCTAGGGCTGAAGCTTTCTTT
CDR3 protein: CASQKGARAEAFF

V gene: TRBV30
clone size: -
J gene: TRBJ2-1
D gene: -
CDR3 DNA: TGTGCCAGCGCCAGGGGATCGAGCAATGAGCAGTTCTTC
CDR3 protein: CASARGSSNEQFF

V gene: TRBV7-3
clone size: -
J gene: TRBJ2-5
D gene: TRBD1
CDR3 DNA: TGTGCCAGCAGCCGGACAGGTGGTCAAGAGACCCAGTACTTC
CDR3 protein: CASSRTGGQETQYF

V gene: TRBV7-6
clone size: -
J gene: TRBJ2-7
D gene: TRBD1
CDR3 DNA: TGTGCCAGCAGCCGGGAATCGACAGGGGCCCCTATATCCGAGCAGTACTTC
CDR3 protein: CASSRESTGAPISEQYF

V gene: TRBV9
clone size: -
J gene: TRBJ1-3
D gene: -
CDR3 DNA: TGTGCCAGCAGCGTAGAGTCTGTTCCTGGAAACACCATATATTTT
CDR3 protein: CASSVESVPGNTIYF

V gene: TRBV18
clone size: -
J gene: TRBJ1-2
D gene: TRBD1
CDR3 DNA: TGTGCCAGCTCACCTGGACAGGGGAGGGCTCATGGCTACACCTTC
CDR3 protein: CASSPGQGRAHGYTF

V gene: TRBV5-5
clone size: few
J gene: TRBJ1-1
D gene: TRBD1
CDR3 DNA: TGTGCCAGCAGCTTTACAGGGGAGAACACTGAAGCTTTCTTT
CDR3 protein: CASSFTGENTEAFF

V gene: TRBV6-2/TRBV6-3
clone size: -
J gene: TRBJ1-2
D gene: -
CDR3 DNA: TGTGCCAGTAGTCGAGCAGGGTATGGCTACACCTTC
CDR3 protein: CASSRAGYGYTF

V gene: TRBV6-5
clone size: once
J gene: TRBJ2-4
D gene: -
CDR3 DNA: TGTGCCAGCATCCCGTTAGCCAAAAACATTCAGTACTTC
CDR3 protein: CASIPLAKNIQYF

V gene: TRBV19
clone size: -
J gene: TRBJ1-5
D gene: -
CDR3 DNA: TGTGCCAGTAGTATCGGGGGTAGGAATCAGCCCCAGCATTTT
CDR3 protein: CASSIGGRNQPQHF

V gene: TRBV19
clone size: -
J gene: TRBJ1-1
D gene: -
CDR3 DNA: TGTGCCAGTAGTATCAGGCGTGGGACTGAAGCTTTCTTT
CDR3 protein: CASSIRRGTEAFF

V gene: TRBV10-1
clone size: -
J gene: TRBJ1-4
D gene: TRBD1
CDR3 DNA: TGCGCCAGCGGAACAGGGGGAACTAATGAAAAACTGTTTTTT
CDR3 protein: CASGTGGTNEKLFF

V gene: TRBV6-1
clone size: -
J gene: TRBJ2-2
D gene: TRBD2
CDR3 DNA: TGTGCCAGCAGTGAAGCCCTAGCGGGAGGGCCGCGCACCGGGGAGCTGTTTTTT
CDR3 protein: CASSEALAGGPRTGELFF

V gene: TRBV14
clone size: -
J gene: TRBJ1-1
D gene: -
CDR3 DNA: TGTGCCAGCAGCCAACGGGCAGGAGTTTTCGCTGAAGCTTTCTTT
CDR3 protein: CASSQRAGVFAEAFF

V gene: TRBV18
clone size: -
J gene: TRBJ1-1
D gene: -
CDR3 DNA: TGTGCCAGCTCATCGGGTAGCACTGAAGCTTTCTTT
CDR3 protein: CASSSGSTEAFF

V gene: TRBV27
clone size: -
J gene: TRBJ1-1
D gene: TRBD1
CDR3 DNA: TGTGCCAGCCTCGGGGCAGGGGGCCGCGAAGCTTTCTTT
CDR3 protein: CASLGAGGREAFF

V gene: TRBV5-1
clone size: -
J gene: TRBJ2-7
D gene: -
CDR3 DNA: TGCGCCAGCAGCTTCTCGGGCGTCCACGAGCAGTACTTC
CDR3 protein: CASSFSGVHEQYF

V gene: TRBV13
clone size: -
J gene: TRBJ1-5
D gene: TRBD1
CDR3 DNA: TGTGCCGGCCGGACAGGAGCCGCGGCGATAGGGCAGCCCCAGCATTTT
CDR3 protein: CAGRTGAAAIGQPQHF

V gene: TRBV30
clone size: -
J gene: TRBJ2-4
D gene: -
CDR3 DNA: TGTGCCTTAGACCCGGGGTCAAGCATTCAGTACTTC
CDR3 protein: CALDPGSSIQYF

V gene: TRBV6-5
clone size: -
J gene: TRBJ2-1
D gene: -
CDR3 DNA: TGTGCCAGCAGTTACTGGGGCAATGAGCAGTTCTTC
CDR3 protein: CASSYWGNEQFF

V gene: TRBV10-3
clone size: -
J gene: TRBJ2-5
D gene: -
CDR3 DNA: TGTGCCATCAGTGGGACGGAACAAGAGACCCAGTACTTC
CDR3 protein: CAISGTEQETQYF

V gene: TRBV18
clone size: -
J gene: TRBJ1-5
D gene: TRBD1
CDR3 DNA: TGTGCCAGCTCACCAACAGGGGATAATCAGCCCCAGCATTTT
CDR3 protein: CASSPTGDNQPQHF

V gene: TRBV5-8
clone size: -
J gene: TRBJ1-5
D gene: -
CDR3 DNA: TGTGCCAGCAGTTCGGTGTCCCCTCTGAGACAGCCCCAGCATTTT
CDR3 protein: CASSSVSPLRQPQHF

V gene: TRBV18
clone size: once
J gene: TRBJ1-1
D gene: -
CDR3 DNA: TGTGCCAGCTCACCACCCCCGAACACTGAAGCTTTCTTT
CDR3 protein: CASSPPPNTEAFF

V gene: TRBV6-5
clone size: -
J gene: TRBJ2-4
D gene: -
CDR3 DNA: TGTGCCAGCAGCTTAACAAACATTCAGTACTTC
CDR3 protein: CASSLTNIQYF

V gene: TRBV12-3/TRBV12-4
clone size: -
J gene: TRBJ1-6
D gene: -
CDR3 DNA: TGTGCCAGCAGTGGCCCCGGGGCACCCCTCCACTTT
CDR3 protein: CASSGPGAPLHF

V gene: TRBV18
clone size: -
J gene: TRBJ2-2
D gene: TRBD1
CDR3 DNA: TGTGCCAGCTCACCGATGACAGGGGGCCAAAACGGGGAGCTGTTTTTT
CDR3 protein: CASSPMTGGQNGELFF

V gene: TRBV5-1
clone size: -
J gene: TRBJ1-2
D gene: -
CDR3 DNA: TGCGCCAGCAGCTTCGCACAAACGGACTATGGCTACACCTTC
CDR3 protein: CASSFAQTDYGYTF

V gene: TRBV7-8
clone size: -
J gene: TRBJ2-7
D gene: -
CDR3 DNA: TGTGCCAGCAGTTATGGGGCACACGAAGGGCAGTACTTC
CDR3 protein: CASSYGAHEGQYF

V gene: TRBV5-1
clone size: -
J gene: TRBJ1-2
D gene: TRBD1
CDR3 DNA: TGCGCCAGCAGCTTGAGGGGACAGGGGAGCGATGGCTACACCTTC
CDR3 protein: CASSLRGQGSDGYTF

V gene: TRBV7-2
clone size: -
J gene: TRBJ2-1
D gene: TRBD2
CDR3 DNA: TGTGCCAGCAGCTTAGGCCTAGCGGGAGTTGGAGATGAGCAGTTCTTC
CDR3 protein: CASSLGLAGVGDEQFF

V gene: TRBV7-2
clone size: -
J gene: TRBJ2-2
D gene: -
CDR3 DNA: TGTGCCAGCAGCCCGAGGGTAGTGGAGAACACCGGGGAGCTGTTTTTT
CDR3 protein: CASSPRVVENTGELFF

V gene: TRBV9
clone size: -
J gene: TRBJ1-2
D gene: -
CDR3 DNA: TGTGCCAGCAGCGTAGATTCAGGCCACTATGGCTACACCTTC
CDR3 protein: CASSVDSGHYGYTF

V gene: TRBV19
clone size: -
J gene: TRBJ2-5
D gene: -
CDR3 DNA: TGTGCCAGTAGTATCGGGTCGGAGGAGACCCAGTACTTC
CDR3 protein: CASSIGSEETQYF

V gene: TRBV28
clone size: -
J gene: TRBJ1-5
D gene: -
CDR3 DNA: TGTGCCAGCAGTAAGGGCCCGACGGATCAGCCCCAGCATTTT
CDR3 protein: CASSKGPTDQPQHF

V gene: TRBV29-1
clone size: -
J gene: TRBJ2-2
D gene: -
CDR3 DNA: TGCAGCGTCGTCACAGGGTCGGGGACCGGGGAGCTGTTTTTT
CDR3 protein: CSVVTGSGTGELFF

V gene: TRBV4-2
clone size: -
J gene: TRBJ1-2
D gene: -
CDR3 DNA: TGTGCCAGCAGCCACTACTATAGGGCTCCGATAGACTATGGCTACACCTTC
CDR3 protein: CASSHYYRAPIDYGYTF

V gene: TRBV19
clone size: -
J gene: TRBJ1-1
D gene: -
CDR3 DNA: TGTGCCAGTAGTATAGATTCACCCGCTAAGGCCACTGAAGCTTTCTTT
CDR3 protein: CASSIDSPAKATEAFF

V gene: TRBV4-3
clone size: -
J gene: TRBJ1-2
D gene: -
CDR3 DNA: TGCGCCAGCAGCCAAGGGAGTTGGGACCCTTTTAGCTACACCTTC
CDR3 protein: CASSQGSWDPFSYTF

V gene: TRBV5-5
clone size: -
J gene: TRBJ2-1
D gene: -
CDR3 DNA: TGTGCCAGCAGCCCCCAACAGGGGAGGTGGTCCCCCGATGAGCAGTTCTTC
CDR3 protein: CASSPQQGRWSPDEQFF

V gene: TRBV5-4
clone size: -
J gene: TRBJ2-5
D gene: -
CDR3 DNA: TGTGCCAGCAGCTCACTCCAGACTAGAGAAGAGATCCAGTACTTC
CDR3 protein: CASSSLQTREEIQYF

V gene: TRBV12-3/TRBV12-4
clone size: -
J gene: TRBJ1-5
D gene: -
CDR3 DNA: TGTGCCAGCAGTTTAGGGGCCTTGGGGCCCCAGCATTTT
CDR3 protein: CASSLGALGPQHF